This entry lists 25 T cell receptor beta chains sequenced from one sample in a study of shared clonotypes between healthy human individuals. Sequencing used immunoSEQ multiplex PCR; TCRdb keeps in-frame clones, though not all of them. The sample holds just over 2,000,000 clones, 85% to 95% seen once. The source material was naive CD4+ T cells sorted from blood. The subset was: CD45RA+ positively selected. Receptors originate from a man aged 18 to 30 in good health.

The CDR3 DNA sequence: TGTGCCAGCAGTACCGGGACAGCCCAGTATGGCTACACCTTC. Protein: CASSTGTAQYGYTF. The chain couples TRBV28 to TRBJ1-2; 7 bases agree with TRBD1. V lost 5 bases to trimming and J lost 5 bases; unmatched junction nucleotides: 8. Germline V gene sequence: CDR1 MDHEN, CDR2 SYDVKM. This CDR3 spans 14 amino acids.

The J gene is TRBJ1-1, the V gene TRBV5-1; no reliable D call. The CDR3 is made up of 14 amino acids. Germline values: CDR1 SGHRS, CDR2 YFSETQ. V lost 4 bases and J 0 bases, leaving 10 bases between the germline ends. CDR3 protein: CASSALGMNTEAFF. CDR3 nucleotide sequence: TGCGCCAGCAGCGCACTGGGGATGAACACTGAAGCTTTCTTT.

This chain links TRBV6-5 with TRBJ2-1, with 9 bases aligning to TRBD1. The J segment lost 6 bases and the V segment lost 4 bases, leaving 7 bases of the junction unmatched. The V gene's germline CDR1 is MNHEY and CDR2 SVGAGI. This CDR3 is built from 15 residues. In nucleotides, the CDR3 is TGTGCCAGCAGTTCTACAGGGGGCGTCGGCAATGAGCAGTTCTTC. As protein: CASSSTGGVGNEQFF.

This clone showed up just once. V and J are TRBV5-4 and TRBJ1-5; no clear D. CDR3 size: 12 residues. Germline loops: CDR1 SGHNT, CDR2 YYREEE (reference sequence). V was pared by 2 bases and J by 6 bases, with 6 bases between. The CDR3 DNA reads as TGTGCCAGCAGCTTTTGGGGTCAGCCCCAGCATTTT. Protein product: CASSFWGQPQHF.

This chain connects TRBV30 to TRBJ1-2; D unresolved. Germline V gives CDR1 GTSNPN, CDR2 SVGIG (reference sequence). The CDR3 covers 12 residues. Trimming took 0 bases from V and 3 from J, leaving 5 bases between them. The CDR3 is CAWSVAHYGYTF. The CDR3 DNA follows: TGTGCCTGGAGTGTCGCTCACTATGGCTACACCTTC. Combining the CDR3 with reference TRBV30 and TRBJ1-2 gives the whole variable domain SQTIHQWPATLVQPVGSPLSLECTVEGTSNPNLYWYRQAAGRGLQLLFYSVGIGQISSEVPQNLSASRPQDRQFILSSKKLLLSDSGFYLCAWSVAHYGYTFGSGTRLTVV.

The rearrangement joins TRBV2 to TRBJ2-2; the match to TRBD1 covers 7 bases. CDR3 length: 12 residues. Unmatched junction bases numbered 3, after V lost 11 bases and J lost 3 bases. Germline loops: CDR1 SNHLY, CDR2 FYNNEI. In DNA form, the CDR3 reads TGTGCCGACGGGACAGACACCGGGGAGCTGTTTTTT. It encodes CADGTDTGELFF.

This chain connects TRBV6-6 to TRBJ1-1, with unresolved D. V was cut by 2 bases and J by 0 bases, with 4 bases left in between. CDR1 is MNHNY, CDR2 SVGAGI, per germline (reference sequence). CDR3 length: 13 amino acids. CDR3 sequence (DNA): TGTGCCAGCAGTTACACTGTGAACACTGAAGCTTTCTTT. It codes for CASSYTVNTEAFF.

The gene calls are TRBV5-8 and TRBJ2-7; D remains unclear. Germline CDR1 and CDR2: SGHTS and YDEGEE. Trimming removed 0 bases from V and 3 bases from J, with 13 bases in between. CDR3 length: 15 residues. CDR3 sequence reads: CASSLAPGPYYEQYF. CDR3 sequence (DNA): TGTGCCAGCAGCTTGGCCCCTGGACCGTACTACGAGCAGTACTTC.

As for this clone: The same CDR3 is also encoded by other DNA sequences in this sample. The V gene is TRBV18, the J gene TRBJ2-7; unclear D gene. There are 14 residues in the CDR3. V was shortened by 0 bases and J by 1 base, with 7 bases between the two germline ends. Germline lookup yields CDR1 KGHSH and CDR2 LQKENI. The CDR3 sequence is CASSPPARSYEQYF. In DNA, the CDR3 is TGTGCCAGCTCACCACCGGCCAGGTCCTACGAGCAGTACTTC.

This rearrangement joins TRBV2 to TRBJ2-7, with 8 bases that match TRBD1. In germline, CDR1 is SNHLY, CDR2 FYNNEI. This CDR3 is 14 amino acids long. J gave up 5 bases and V 5 bases, and 8 bases lay outside the gene matches. The CDR3 DNA reads as TGTGCCAGCAGTCAGGACAGGGAGGTCCACGAGCAGTACTTC. This translates into CASSQDREVHEQYF.

V is TRBV7-2 and J is TRBJ2-7; TRBD1 or TRBD2 may be the D gene (5 bases each). The CDR3 spans 14 residues. V was cut by 5 bases and J by 1 base, with 12 bases left in between. Germline V lookup: CDR1 SGHTA, CDR2 FQGNSA. CDR3 sequence reads: CASSSRDGSYEQYF. In DNA form, the CDR3 reads TGTGCCAGCAGCAGCCGGGACGGATCCTACGAGCAGTACTTC. The full variable domain, with the rest looked up from reference TRBV7-2 and TRBJ2-7, is GAGVSQSPSNKVTEKGKDVELRCDPISGHTALYWYRQSLGQGLEFLIYFQGNSAPDKSGLPSDRFSAERTGGSVSTLTIQRTQQEDSAVYLCASSSRDGSYEQYFGPGTRLTVT.

The rearrangement uses TRBV5-1 and TRBJ2-1; 7 bases fit TRBD1. V shed 4 bases and J 2 bases; nucleotides not matched to a gene: 12. This CDR3 region has 17 residues. Germline lookup yields CDR1 SGHRS and CDR2 YFSETQ. CDR3 sequence (DNA): TGCGCCAGCAGCAAAACAGGGGACCCTAGGACCTACAATGAGCAGTTCTTC. Protein sequence: CASSKTGDPRTYNEQFF.

The chain combines TRBV2 with TRBJ1-1; 7 bases align to TRBD1. Germline V gives CDR1 SNHLY, CDR2 FYNNEI. Trimming at V came to 6 bases and at J to 7 bases, leaving 5 bases not matched to a gene. The CDR3 sequence is 12 residues long. The CDR3 nucleotides read TGTGCCAGCAGGACCGACAGGGATGAAGCTTTCTTT. Protein product: CASRTDRDEAFF. The full variable domain, in which reference TRBV2 and TRBJ1-1 provide the parts outside the CDR3, is EPEVTQTPSHQVTQMGQEVILRCVPISNHLYFYWYRQILGQKVEFLVSFYNNEISEKSEIFDDQFSVERPDGSNFTLKIRSTKLEDSAMYFCASRTDRDEAFFGQGTRLTVV.

About this clone: The same CDR3 arises from other DNA sequences in this sample as well. This chain connects TRBV27 to TRBJ1-6; 7 bases fit TRBD1. Germline CDR1 MNHEY, CDR2 SMNVEV (reference sequence). The length of the CDR3 is 14 residues. Trimming at V came to 2 bases and at J to 6 bases, leaving 1 base not matched to a gene. The CDR3 nucleotides read TGTGCCAGCAGTTTAAGGGGGCGTAATTCACCCCTCCACTTT. As protein: CASSLRGRNSPLHF.

V usage is TRBV7-6 and J usage is TRBJ2-7; 9 bases agree with TRBD1. Germline CDR1 SGHVS, CDR2 FNYEAQ. This CDR3 has 15 residues. V dropped 4 bases and J dropped 4; count of bases not matched to a gene: 8. CDR3 sequence reads: CASSSYNRGQYEQYF. In nucleotides, the CDR3 is TGTGCCAGCAGCTCTTATAACAGGGGGCAGTACGAGCAGTACTTC.

The genes are TRBV2 and TRBJ2-7; possibly TRBD2 for D (6 bases). Germline V gene sequence: CDR1 SNHLY, CDR2 FYNNEI. The CDR3 has 16 amino acids. V was clipped by 6 bases and J by 4 bases, with 22 bases between them. The CDR3 loop is CASSRGLSKLEYEQYF. In nucleotides, the CDR3 is TGTGCCAGCAGCCGGGGGTTATCTAAATTGGAATACGAGCAGTACTTC.

This chain's CDR3 is CASSLEPGAQSTEAFF. Here the CDR3 DNA reads TGCGCCAGCAGCTTGGAACCGGGGGCCCAGAGCACTGAAGCTTTCTTT. This sequence joins TRBV5-1 and TRBJ1-1; maybe TRBD1 (6 bases). Germline CDR1 is SGHRS and CDR2 is YFSETQ. The CDR3 consists of 16 residues. V was clipped by 0 bases and J by 4 bases, with 16 bases between them.

This sequence joins TRBV25-1 and TRBJ2-3; weak D call: TRBD2 (6 bases). V shed 3 bases and J shed 6 bases, with 13 bases lying between them. CDR1 is MGHDK and CDR2 is SYGVNS in the germline V gene. The CDR3 is made up of 14 amino acids. As DNA, the CDR3 is TGTGCCAGCAGTGAGTCCCCCCGGGGGGATACGCAGTATTTT. This codes for CASSESPRGDTQYF.

V usage is TRBV6-5 and J usage is TRBJ1-2; D perhaps matches TRBD1 (5 bases). Between the trimmed V and J ends, which lost 0 bases and 0 bases, there was a span of 11 bases. From germline, CDR1 is MNHEY and CDR2 SVGAGI. This CDR3 comprises 16 residues. CDR3 loop: CASSYSGEGTNYGYTF. The CDR3 DNA reads TGTGCCAGCAGTTACTCGGGCGAGGGGACTAACTATGGCTACACCTTC.

The chain has TRBV5-4 and TRBJ2-2; D assignment may be TRBD1 or TRBD2 (5 bases each). The CDR3 spans 14 residues. Trimming took 5 bases from V and 3 from J, leaving 11 bases between them. CDR1 is SGHNT and CDR2 is YYREEE in the germline V gene (reference sequence). The CDR3 sequence: CASRAVGDTGELFF. The CDR3 DNA is TGTGCCAGCAGGGCCGTGGGGGACACCGGGGAGCTGTTTTTT.

V usage is TRBV10-3 and J usage is TRBJ2-2; 13 bases are shared with TRBD2. CDR1 and CDR2 from the germline V gene are ENHRY and SYGVKD. CDR3 size: 15 residues. V dropped 6 bases and J dropped 6; count of bases not matched to a gene: 4. This CDR3 reads CAIRSGLAGSGELFF. The CDR3 DNA reads as TGTGCCATCAGATCGGGACTAGCGGGGTCCGGGGAGCTGTTTTTT.

The chain uses TRBV10-2 and TRBJ1-5; D remains ambiguous. The CDR3 consists of 13 residues. The V end was cut by 6 bases, the J end by 5 bases, with 11 bases between. Germline CDR1 is WSHSY and CDR2 is SAAADI. The CDR3 bases are TGCGCCAGCAGCTCCGGGAGGGATCAGCCCCAGCATTTT. Protein product: CASSSGRDQPQHF.

V gene TRBV18 combines with J gene TRBJ2-7; 7 bases are shared with TRBD2. The germline V gene encodes CDR1 KGHSH and CDR2 LQKENI. Unmatched junction bases numbered 18, after V lost 8 bases and J lost 5 bases. The CDR3 loop spans 16 amino acids. CDR3 region: CASATAPSAGVHEQYF. The CDR3 DNA reads as TGTGCCAGCGCGACAGCTCCTAGCGCGGGAGTGCACGAGCAGTACTTC.

The rearrangement joins TRBV13 to TRBJ2-3; TRBD2 matches at 12 bases. CDR3 length equals 16 residues. Germline CDR1 is PRHDT and CDR2 is FYEKMQ (reference sequence). V gave up 4 bases and J gave up 9 bases; unmatched junction bases: 11. CDR3 sequence (DNA): TGTGCCAGCAGCTGGAGACTAGCGGGAGCCTATATGACGCAGTATTTT. Encoded protein: CASSWRLAGAYMTQYF. The full variable domain, in which reference TRBV13 and TRBJ2-3 provide the parts outside the CDR3, is AAGVIQSPRHLIKEKRETATLKCYPIPRHDTVYWYQQGPGQDPQFLISFYEKMQSDKGSIPDRFSAQQFSDYHSELNMSSLELGDSALYFCASSWRLAGAYMTQYFGPGTRLTVL.

The V call is TRBV6-1, the J call TRBJ1-2, with 7 nucleotides matching TRBD1. Trimming removed 10 bases from V and 4 bases from J; junction bases left unmatched: 6. The germline V gene has CDR1 MNHNS and CDR2 SASEGT. This CDR3 spans 12 amino acids. The CDR3 coding sequence is TGTGCCATCAGGGGGAGGGGCTATGGCTACACCTTC. Amino acids: CAIRGRGYGYTF.